The T cell receptor beta chain described here comes from a study of blood T cell repertoires in COVID-19. The wider study: Specimens from acute and convalescent COVID-19 originated in the United States, Italy and Spain. The cDNA or gDNA used as material had been derived from T cells, B-cell-depleted T cells, or PBMCs.

Germline lookup yields CDR1 MNHEY and CDR2 SVGEGT. Trimming removed 0 bases at V and 0 bases at J, with 14 bases between. There are 17 residues in the CDR3. Authors' analysis steps: Amplification of reference gene primers was used by the study to estimate nucleated cell counts. Assay used: immunoSEQ multiplex PCR; TCRdb lists only in-frame clones, some missing. That table supplies the V and J calls and clone size; D and trimming were determined from the DNA. The table includes about 90,000 clones, approximately 91% detected once. Material for sequencing was peripheral blood. This sequence was found in a human donor with active COVID-19. The donor label of this sample is uncertain. The chain couples TRBV6-2 or TRBV6-3 to TRBJ1-1, with D maybe TRBD1 (6 bases). The CDR3 nucleotides read TGTGCCAGCAGTTACTCACCGACAGGTTCCATGAACACTGAAGCTTTCTTT. It yields the protein CASSYSPTGSMNTEAFF.